This entry lists 3 T cell receptor beta chains sequenced from one sample in a study of shared clonotypes between healthy human individuals (dated by TCRdb to 2018 to 2021). Preparation of the library involved the immunoSEQ multiplex PCR assay. Here the immuneACCESS table is served through TCRdb, limited to in-frame sequences with V and J called. Missing clones are a known gap in these copies; in checked studies unresolved V genes cover under half, and the rest lacks a known reason. The table for this sample lists approximately 500,000 clones; roughly 80% of them were counted only once. In total, the top ten clones hold around 11% of the sample. Sample: PBMCs. The receptors come from a middle-aged woman in good health. Some clones in this sample may be carry-over from other donors' samples.

This clone turned up a few times. The CDR3 loop is CASKRGVNTEAFF. As DNA, the CDR3 is TGTGCCAGCAAGAGGGGGGTGAACACTGAAGCTTTCTTT. The genes are TRBV6-1 and TRBJ1-1; TRBD1 might be the D (6 bases). The V end was cut by 7 bases, the J end by 0 bases, with 9 bases between. This CDR3 is 13 amino acids long. Germline V gives CDR1 MNHNS, CDR2 SASEGT.

This chain connects TRBV7-9 to TRBJ1-2; D is uncertain. Germline CDR1 is SEHNR and CDR2 is FQNEAQ (reference sequence). There are 11 residues in the CDR3. Trimming shortened V by 8 bases and J by 5 bases, and 9 bases separated the two germline ends. The CDR3 loop reads CASSRGYGYTF. Here the CDR3 DNA reads TGTGCCAGCTCTCGGGGATATGGCTACACCTTC.

This clone was observed once. The chain joins TRBV28 to TRBJ1-2; no firm D call. The CDR3 runs 11 residues. Per the germline V gene, CDR1 is MDHEN and CDR2 is SYDVKM. V lost 3 bases, J lost 5 bases, and 4 bases lay in between. CDR3 sequence: CASSFVYGYTF. Here the CDR3 DNA reads TGTGCCAGCAGTTTCGTATATGGCTACACCTTC.